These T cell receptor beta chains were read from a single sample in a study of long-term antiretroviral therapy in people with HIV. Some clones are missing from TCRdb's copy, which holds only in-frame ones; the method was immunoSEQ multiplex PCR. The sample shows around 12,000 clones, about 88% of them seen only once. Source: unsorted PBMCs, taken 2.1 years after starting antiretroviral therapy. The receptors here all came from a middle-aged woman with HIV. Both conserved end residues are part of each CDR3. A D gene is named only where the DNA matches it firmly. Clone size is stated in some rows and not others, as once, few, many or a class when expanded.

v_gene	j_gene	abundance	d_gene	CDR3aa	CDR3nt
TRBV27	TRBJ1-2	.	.	CASSPDRISFGYTF	TGTGCCAGCAGTCCAGACAGAATTTCCTTTGGCTACACCTTC
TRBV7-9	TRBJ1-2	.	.	CASSFWEASYGYTF	TGTGCCAGCAGCTTTTGGGAAGCGAGCTATGGCTACACCTTC
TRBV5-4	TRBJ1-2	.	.	CASSLDRAALSGYTF	TGTGCCAGCAGCTTGGACAGGGCGGCCTTATCGGGCTACACCTTC
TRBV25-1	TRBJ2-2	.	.	CASSVGEFGTGELFF	TGTGCCAGCAGTGTGGGAGAATTTGGCACCGGGGAGCTGTTTTTT
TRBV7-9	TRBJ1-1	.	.	CASSREEARGGTEAFF	TGTGCCAGCAGCCGAGAGGAGGCCAGGGGAGGAACTGAAGCTTTCTTT
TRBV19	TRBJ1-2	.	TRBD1	CASRGGQGNYGYTF	TGTGCCAGTAGGGGCGGACAGGGTAACTATGGCTACACCTTC
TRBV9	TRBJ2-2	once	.	CASSPTGLVDTGELFF	TGTGCCAGCAGCCCTACTGGGCTGGTTGACACCGGGGAGCTGTTTTTT
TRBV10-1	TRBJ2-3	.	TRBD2	CASSPGGAPADTQYF	TGCGCCAGCAGCCCCGGGGGGGCTCCCGCAGATACGCAGTATTTT
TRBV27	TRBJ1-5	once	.	CASRLQGGNQPQHF	TGTGCCAGCAGGCTACAGGGAGGCAATCAGCCCCAGCATTTT
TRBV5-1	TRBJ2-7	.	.	CASSLGGDEQYF	TGCGCCAGCAGCCTGGGTGGGGACGAGCAGTACTTC
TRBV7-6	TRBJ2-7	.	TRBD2	CASSPDGGGVSYEQYF	TGTGCCAGCAGCCCGGACGGCGGGGGGGTCTCCTACGAGCAGTACTTC
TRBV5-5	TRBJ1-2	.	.	CASSLNSGGYTF	TGTGCCAGCAGCTTGAACAGTGGCGGCTACACCTTC
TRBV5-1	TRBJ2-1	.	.	CASSLGTDYNEQFF	TGCGCCAGCAGCTTGGGGACAGATTACAATGAGCAGTTCTTC
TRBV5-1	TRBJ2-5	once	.	CASSLEQFYIKETQYF	TGCGCCAGCAGCTTGGAACAGTTTTATATAAAAGAGACCCAGTACTTC
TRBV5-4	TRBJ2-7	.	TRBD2	CASSSSGGAHEQYF	TGTGCCAGCAGCTCTAGCGGGGGGGCTCACGAGCAGTACTTC
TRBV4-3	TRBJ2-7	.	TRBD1	CASSQDSTGAYEQYF	TGCGCCAGCAGCCAAGATTCGACAGGGGCATACGAGCAGTACTTC
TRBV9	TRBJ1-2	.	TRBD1	CASSVRQGSYGYTF	TGTGCCAGCAGCGTCCGACAGGGGAGCTATGGCTACACCTTC
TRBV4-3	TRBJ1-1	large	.	CASSQDVAAGDTEAFF	TGCGCCAGCAGCCAAGATGTGGCAGCGGGAGATACTGAAGCTTTCTTT
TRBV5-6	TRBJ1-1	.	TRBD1	CASSQWDRADTEAFF	TGTGCCAGCAGCCAATGGGACAGGGCAGACACTGAAGCTTTCTTT